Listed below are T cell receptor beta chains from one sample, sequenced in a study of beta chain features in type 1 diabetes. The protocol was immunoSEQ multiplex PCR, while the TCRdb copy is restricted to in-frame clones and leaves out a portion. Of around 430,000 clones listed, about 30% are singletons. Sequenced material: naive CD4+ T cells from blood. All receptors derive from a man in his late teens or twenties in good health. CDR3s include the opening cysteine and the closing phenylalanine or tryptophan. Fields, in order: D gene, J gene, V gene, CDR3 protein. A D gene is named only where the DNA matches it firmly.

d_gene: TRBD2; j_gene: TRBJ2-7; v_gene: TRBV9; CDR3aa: CASSKLAGGPNEQYF
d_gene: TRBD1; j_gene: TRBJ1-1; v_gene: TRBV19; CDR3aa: CASRFRQGNTEAFF
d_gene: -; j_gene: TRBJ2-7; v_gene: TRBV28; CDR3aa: CASRGYEQYF
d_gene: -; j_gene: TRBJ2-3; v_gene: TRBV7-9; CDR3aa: CASSFGGPATDTQYF
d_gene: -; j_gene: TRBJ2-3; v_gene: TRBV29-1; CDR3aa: CSVTGPGADTQYF
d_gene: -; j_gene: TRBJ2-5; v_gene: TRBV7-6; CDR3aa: CASSLAHRTQETQYF
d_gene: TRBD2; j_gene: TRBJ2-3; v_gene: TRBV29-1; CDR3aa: CSVGRLAGGITDTQYF
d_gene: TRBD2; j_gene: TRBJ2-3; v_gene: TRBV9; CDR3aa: CASSGWTSGSTDTQYF
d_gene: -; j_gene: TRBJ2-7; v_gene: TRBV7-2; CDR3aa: CASSRDTWQYF
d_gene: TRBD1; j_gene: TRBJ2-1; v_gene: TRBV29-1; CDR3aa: CSVDKQGFNEQFF
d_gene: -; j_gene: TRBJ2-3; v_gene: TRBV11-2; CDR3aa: CATSGSTDTQYF
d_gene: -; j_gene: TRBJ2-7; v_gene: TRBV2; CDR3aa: CASSLGPPEEQYF
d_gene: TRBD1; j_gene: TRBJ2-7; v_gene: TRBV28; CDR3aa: CASSLLLGGTGSYEQYF
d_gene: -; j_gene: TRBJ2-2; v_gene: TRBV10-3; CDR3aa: CAISELVAGATGELFF
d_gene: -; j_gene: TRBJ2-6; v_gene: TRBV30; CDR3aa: CASWAPSGANVLTF
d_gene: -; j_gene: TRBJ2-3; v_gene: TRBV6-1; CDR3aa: CASSAASTDTQYF
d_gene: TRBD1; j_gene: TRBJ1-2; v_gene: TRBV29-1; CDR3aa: CSVTGVGYGYTF
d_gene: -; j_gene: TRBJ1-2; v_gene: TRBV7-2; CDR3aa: CASSLEGRGYGYTF
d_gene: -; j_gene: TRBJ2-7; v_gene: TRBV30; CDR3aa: CAWDKGYEQYF
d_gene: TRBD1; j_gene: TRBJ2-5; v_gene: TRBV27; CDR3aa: CASRTGGRETQYF
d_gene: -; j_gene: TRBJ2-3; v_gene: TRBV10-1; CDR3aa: CASSQSGSTDTQYF
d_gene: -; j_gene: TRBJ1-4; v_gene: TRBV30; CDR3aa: CAWSGRTKNEKLFF
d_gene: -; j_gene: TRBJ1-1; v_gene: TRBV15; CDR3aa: CATSAGLRTEAFF
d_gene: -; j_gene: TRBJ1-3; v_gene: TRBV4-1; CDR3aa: CASSQGLTGNTIYF
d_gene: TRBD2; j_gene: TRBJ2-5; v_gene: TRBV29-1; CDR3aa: CSVTLAGGETQYF
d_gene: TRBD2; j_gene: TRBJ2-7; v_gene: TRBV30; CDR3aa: CAWSAYRTSGGYEQYF
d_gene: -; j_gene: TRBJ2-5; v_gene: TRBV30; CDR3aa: CAWRLWSGSQETQYF
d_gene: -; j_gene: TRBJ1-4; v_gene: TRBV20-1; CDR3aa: CSANKTGF
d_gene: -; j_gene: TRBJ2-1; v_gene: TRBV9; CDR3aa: CASSVIGGPYNEQFF
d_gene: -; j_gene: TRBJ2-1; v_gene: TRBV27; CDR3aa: CASSEGIYYNEQFF
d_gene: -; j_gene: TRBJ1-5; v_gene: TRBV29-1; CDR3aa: CSVVGAGPNQPQHF
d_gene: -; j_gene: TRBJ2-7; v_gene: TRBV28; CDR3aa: CASRPAGSSYEQYF
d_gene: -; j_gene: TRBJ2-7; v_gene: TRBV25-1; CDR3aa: CASCLTGSYEQYF
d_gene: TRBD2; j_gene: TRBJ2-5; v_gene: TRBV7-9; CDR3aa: CASSYPGLAGQETQYF
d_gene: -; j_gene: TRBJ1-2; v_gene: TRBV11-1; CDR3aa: CASSLAGGYGYTF
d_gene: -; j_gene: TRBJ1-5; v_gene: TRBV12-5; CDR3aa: CASGYDQPQHF
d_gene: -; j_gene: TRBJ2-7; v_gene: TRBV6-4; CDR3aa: CASRTSGFHEQYF
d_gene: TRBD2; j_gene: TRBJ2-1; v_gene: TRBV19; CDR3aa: CASSSSGRWNEQFF
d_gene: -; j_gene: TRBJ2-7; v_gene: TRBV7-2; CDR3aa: CASSRETQHQAYEQYF
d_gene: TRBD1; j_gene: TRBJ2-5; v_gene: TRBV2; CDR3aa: CASRDRDRETQYF
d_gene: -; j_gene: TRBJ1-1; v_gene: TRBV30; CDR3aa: CAWSVVRPRQTNTEAFF
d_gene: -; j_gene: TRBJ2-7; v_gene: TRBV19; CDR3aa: CASRSSGRLNEQYF
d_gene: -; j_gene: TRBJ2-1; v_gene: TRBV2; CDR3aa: CASSEALGVHNEQFF